The 29 T cell receptor beta chains in this list originate from one sample, sequenced in a study of Ad26.COV2.S vaccination and SARS-CoV-2 variants. Treatment noted: around 19 received Ad26.COV2.S at low or high dose, single or two shots; about 5 received placebo; per-sample allocation not given. Sampling was performed 63 days after the first vaccine or placebo injection. The protocol was immunoSEQ multiplex PCR, while the TCRdb copy is restricted to in-frame clones and leaves out a portion. Of 300,000 to 350,000 clones in the sample, approximately 90% were seen once. The sequencing here drew on peripheral blood, taken in a trial of Ad26.COV2.S vaccine versus placebo. Receptors were obtained from a person between 18 and 59 years old who received the Ad26.COV2.S COVID-19 vaccine or a placebo.

This clone has a single count. The rearrangement joins TRBV10-3 to TRBJ2-5, with 13 bases aligning to TRBD2. CDR3 size: 15 residues. Trimming took 2 bases from V and 9 from J; bases not matched to a gene: 6. Germline V gene data show CDR1 as ENHRY and CDR2 as SYGVKD. In nucleotides, the CDR3 is TGTGCCATCAGTGAGGCGGGGACTAGCGGGGCGGCCCAGTACTTC. Its protein is CAISEAGTSGAAQYF.

The chain employs TRBV15 and TRBJ2-7, with 11 positions matching TRBD1. The CDR3 runs 15 residues. Germline CDR1 is LNHNV and CDR2 is YYDKDF (reference sequence). After removal of 0 bases from V and 7 bases from J, the junction contained 5 bases not matched to a gene. Written as DNA, the CDR3 is TGTGCCACCAGCAGAGAGCAGGGGACAGGGGGTGAGCAGTACTTC. Translating it yields CATSREQGTGGEQYF. The variable domain in full, completed from reference TRBV15 and TRBJ2-7, reads DAMVIQNPRYQVTQFGKPVTLSCSQTLNHNVMYWYQQKSSQAPKLLFHYYDKDFNNEADTPDNFQSRRPNTSFCFLDIRSPGLGDTAMYLCATSREQGTGGEQYFGPGTRLTVT.

The rearrangement uses TRBV4-2 and TRBJ1-5; unclear D gene. This CDR3 region has 15 residues. The germline gives CDR1 LGHNA, CDR2 YNFKEQ. Trimming took off 0 bases at V and 0 bases at J, with 6 bases between the two ends. This CDR3 is CASSQEVTSNQPQHF. Written as DNA, the CDR3 is TGTGCCAGCAGCCAAGAGGTCACTAGCAATCAGCCCCAGCATTTT.

This clone has more than one count but fewer than ten. This chain uses TRBV6-5 with TRBJ2-5; the match to TRBD2 covers 7 bases. V lost 0 bases and J lost 5; bases outside the gene matches: 3. The length of the CDR3 is 14 residues. Per the germline V gene, CDR1 is MNHEY and CDR2 is SVGAGI. The DNA of the CDR3 is TGTGCCAGCAGTTACTCCCAGGGAGGGGAGACCCAGTACTTC. This codes for CASSYSQGGETQYF.

The chain carries TRBV19 and TRBJ1-1; a weak D match, TRBD1 (6 bases). V lost 7 bases and J 1 base, leaving 16 bases between the germline ends. Germline values: CDR1 LNHDA, CDR2 SQIVND (reference sequence). The CDR3 spans 15 residues. The chain's CDR3 is CASIYDRLENTEAFF. CDR3 nucleotides: TGTGCCAGTATTTACGACAGGCTGGAGAACACTGAAGCTTTCTTT.

V usage is TRBV27 and J usage is TRBJ1-1, with D possibly being TRBD1 (6 bases). This CDR3 contains 14 residues. Germline lookup yields CDR1 MNHEY and CDR2 SMNVEV (reference sequence). V was shortened by 4 bases and J by 0 bases, with 9 bases between the two germline ends. The CDR3 sequence: CASSSGQMNTEAFF. The CDR3 nucleotides read TGTGCCAGCAGTTCAGGACAGATGAACACTGAAGCTTTCTTT.

The chain carries TRBV6-2 or TRBV6-3 and TRBJ2-3; D gene uncertain. Per germline, CDR1 MNHEY and CDR2 SVGEGT. The CDR3 sequence is 17 residues long. Trimming removed 2 bases from V and 2 bases from J, with 17 bases in between. CDR3 loop: CASSYPLGNPSTDTQYF. The CDR3 DNA follows: TGTGCCAGCAGTTACCCCCTAGGCAACCCTTCCACAGATACGCAGTATTTT.

V gene TRBV10-3 combines with J gene TRBJ2-1; D is unclear. Germline values: CDR1 ENHRY, CDR2 SYGVKD. The CDR3 has 13 amino acids. V was trimmed by 4 bases and J by 7 bases, leaving 11 bases between them. CDR3: CAISGLGLNEQFF. As DNA, the CDR3 is TGTGCCATCAGTGGGTTAGGCTTGAATGAGCAGTTCTTC.

The genes are TRBV6-5 and TRBJ2-2, with 12 bases that match TRBD2. This CDR3 has 14 amino acids. V lost 8 bases, J lost 6 bases, and 4 bases stayed unmatched. Germline V gene sequence: CDR1 MNHEY, CDR2 SVGAGI. The CDR3 loop reads CASQTSGRPGELFF. As DNA, the CDR3 is TGTGCCAGCCAGACTAGCGGGAGACCCGGGGAGCTGTTTTTT.

The chain joins TRBV12-5 to TRBJ1-1; D call uncertain. The CDR3 sequence is 14 residues long. V was pared by 6 bases and J by 1 base, with 12 bases between. Germline lookup yields CDR1 LGHNT and CDR2 FRNRAP. CDR3 nucleotide sequence: TGTGCTAGTGGCTCCCCCGGCCCGAACACTGAAGCTTTCTTT. Translating gives CASGSPGPNTEAFF.

The chain combines TRBV7-9 with TRBJ2-1, with 8 bases lining up with TRBD2. Trimming at V came to 2 bases and at J to 10 bases, leaving 7 bases not matched to a gene. The length of the CDR3 is 14 residues. The germline V gene has CDR1 SEHNR and CDR2 FQNEAQ (reference sequence). The CDR3 bases are TGTGCCAGCAGCTTACCGGGGACTAGAGGCGAGCAGTTCTTC. Residues: CASSLPGTRGEQFF.

V gene TRBV4-3 combines with J gene TRBJ2-2; the D call may be TRBD1 or TRBD2 (5 bases each). In germline, CDR1 is LGHNA, CDR2 YSLEER. V shed 3 bases and J shed 2 bases, with 7 bases lying between them. The CDR3 is 14 residues long. CDR3 protein: CASSHGTNTGELFF. The CDR3 DNA follows: TGCGCCAGCAGCCACGGGACCAACACCGGGGAGCTGTTTTTT.

This rearrangement joins TRBV9 to TRBJ1-1; a weak D match, TRBD1 (5 bases). Trimming took 0 bases from V and 1 from J, leaving 10 bases between them. The CDR3 sequence is 15 residues long. CDR1 is SGDLS and CDR2 is YYNGEE in the germline V gene. The CDR3 DNA reads TGTGCCAGCAGCGTAGAGGGCAGGGAGAACACTGAAGCTTTCTTT. Translated, it gives CASSVEGRENTEAFF.

V and J are TRBV30 and TRBJ2-5; D unresolved. In germline, CDR1 is GTSNPN, CDR2 SVGIG (reference sequence). The CDR3 has 11 residues. The V end lost 7 bases, the J end lost 4 bases, and 10 bases lay between the germline ends. The CDR3 DNA reads TGTGCCTCTACGAATAGAGAGACCCAGTACTTC. Translated: CASTNRETQYF.

The rearrangement uses TRBV10-3 and TRBJ2-5; D is ambiguous. V lost 6 bases and J lost 5, with 13 bases in between. The CDR3 is 13 residues long. Germline-derived CDR1 and CDR2 are ENHRY and SYGVKD. This CDR3 is CAIRTLVGETQYF. The DNA of the CDR3 is TGTGCCATCAGGACTTTAGTGGGGGAGACCCAGTACTTC.

This clone was seen more than once but under ten times. DNA of the CDR3: TGTGCCAGCAGAACAACGGACGTAGGGAACGAAAAACTGTTTTTT. Amino acids: CASRTTDVGNEKLFF. This chain links TRBV7-8 with TRBJ1-4; D unclear. Germline V CDR1 and CDR2: SGHVS, FQNEAQ. This CDR3 spans 15 amino acids. V was trimmed by 6 bases and J by 8 bases, leaving 19 bases between them.

In DNA form, the CDR3 reads TGTGCCAGCAGTGCCCCCGAGGGGCAGTACTTC. This gives the protein CASSAPEGQYF. This chain joins TRBV27 and TRBJ2-7, with TRBD2 as a possible D gene (5 bases). The V gene lost 5 bases and the J gene lost 9 bases, with 11 bases spanning the gap. The CDR3 runs to 11 residues. CDR1 is MNHEY and CDR2 is SMNVEV in the germline V gene (reference sequence).

The chain links TRBV19 to TRBJ1-5; D is perhaps TRBD1 (6 bases). Trimming pared 1 base from V and 6 bases from J, leaving 10 bases between. The CDR3 is made up of 14 amino acids. The germline gives CDR1 LNHDA, CDR2 SQIVND (reference sequence). The CDR3 DNA sequence: TGTGCCAGTAGTATAGCATTCAGGGGTCAGCCCCAGCATTTT. Translating it yields CASSIAFRGQPQHF.

The genes are TRBV30 and TRBJ1-3; D unclear. Germline V CDR1 and CDR2: GTSNPN, SVGIG (reference sequence). The CDR3 spans 13 residues. Trimming took off 1 base at V and 2 bases at J, with 6 bases between the two ends. The DNA of the CDR3 is TGTGCCTGGAGTGGGTTAGCTGGAAACACCATATATTTT. Its translation is CAWSGLAGNTIYF.

The rearrangement joins TRBV27 to TRBJ1-5; unclear D gene. This CDR3 is 17 amino acids long. V was shortened by 5 bases and J by 2 bases, with 19 bases between the two germline ends. Germline CDR1 MNHEY, CDR2 SMNVEV (reference sequence). CDR3 region: CASSTTSGGVGNQPQHF. CDR3 DNA sequence: TGTGCCAGCAGTACTACCTCTGGCGGAGTTGGCAATCAGCCCCAGCATTTT.

The chain combines TRBV19 with TRBJ1-2; D uncertain. Germline V gene data show CDR1 as LNHDA and CDR2 as SQIVND (reference sequence). V was pared by 4 bases and J by 8 bases, with 26 bases between. This CDR3 has 17 amino acids. The CDR3 DNA reads TGTGCCAGTAGTACGATTTTAGAAGGATCGACCCGCGGGGGCTACACCTTC. Its protein product is CASSTILEGSTRGGYTF.

The chain recombines TRBV7-9 with TRBJ2-7, with 7 bases lining up with TRBD1. This CDR3 has 14 residues. J gave up 2 bases and V 5 bases, and 6 bases lay outside the gene matches. CDR1 and CDR2 from the germline V gene are SEHNR and FQNEAQ (reference sequence). In nucleotides, the CDR3 is TGTGCCAGCAGCCCCGTCGGGACAGCCTACGAGCAGTACTTC. It specifies CASSPVGTAYEQYF. Full variable domain (remainder filled in from reference TRBV7-9 and TRBJ2-7): DTGVSQNPRHKITKRGQNVTFRCDPISEHNRLYWYRQTLGQGPEFLTYFQNEAQLEKSRLLSDRFSAERPKGSFSTLEIQRTEQGDSAMYLCASSPVGTAYEQYFGPGTRLTVT.

A single count supports this clone. V usage is TRBV5-1 and J usage is TRBJ1-1; 12 positions match TRBD1. This CDR3 comprises 15 residues. The V segment lost 4 bases and the J segment 7 bases; nucleotides outside the gene matches: 8. CDR1 and CDR2 (germline): SGHRS, YFSETQ. As DNA, the CDR3 is TGCGCCAGCAGCGCGGGACAGGGGGCGGCGGGTGAAGCTTTCTTT. Translating it yields CASSAGQGAAGEAFF.

The chain recombines TRBV7-9 with TRBJ1-2; 8 bases are a match to TRBD1. The junction had 2 bases not matched to a gene; V was cut back by 4 bases and J by 7 bases. Looked up from germline, CDR1 is SEHNR and CDR2 is FQNEAQ (reference sequence). This CDR3 is built from 12 residues. The chain's CDR3 is CASSSTGVGYTF. The DNA of the CDR3 is TGTGCCAGCAGCTCGACAGGGGTTGGCTACACCTTC.

The chain couples TRBV5-4 to TRBJ1-2; 11 positions agree with TRBD1. Germline V gene data show CDR1 as SGHNT and CDR2 as YYREEE (reference sequence). The CDR3 runs 16 residues. The junction had 8 bases not matched to a gene; V was cut back by 0 bases and J by 7 bases. DNA of the CDR3: TGTGCCAGCAGCTTGGATAGGACAGGGGGCCTGGGTGGCTACACCTTC. Translated, it gives CASSLDRTGGLGGYTF.

V gene TRBV4-1 combines with J gene TRBJ2-7, with TRBD2 identical over 7 bases. CDR3 size: 15 residues. V was clipped by 3 bases and J by 3 bases; unmatched bases: 8. Germline lookup yields CDR1 MGHRA and CDR2 YSYEKL. In nucleotides, the CDR3 is TGCGCCAGCAGCCAGCAGGGAAGCGGGATCTACGAGCAGTACTTC. This gives the protein CASSQQGSGIYEQYF.

The CDR3 region is CASSSDGDSYEQYF. The CDR3 region has the DNA TGTGCCAGCAGCTCGGACGGCGACTCCTACGAGCAGTACTTC. This chain joins TRBV7-9 and TRBJ2-7; no firm D call. The germline CDR1 and CDR2 sequences are SEHNR and FQNEAQ (reference sequence). Trimming removed 4 bases at V and 0 bases at J, with 10 bases between. CDR3 length: 14 amino acids.

The J gene is TRBJ1-2, the V gene TRBV30; D unresolved. CDR3 length: 13 residues. The germline V gene has CDR1 GTSNPN and CDR2 SVGIG (reference sequence). Trimming removed 3 bases at V and 2 bases at J, with 10 bases between. The CDR3 DNA reads TGTGCCTGGAGGAGTGGGATAAACTATGGCTACACCTTC. Protein sequence: CAWRSGINYGYTF.

This chain links TRBV28 with TRBJ1-2, with a tentative D call TRBD1 (5 bases). With 10 bases removed from V and 7 bases from J, the gap between germline ends came to 22 bases. CDR3 length: 14 residues. The germline gives CDR1 MDHEN, CDR2 SYDVKM. The CDR3 is CATGRGSGYVGYTF. The CDR3 region has the DNA TGTGCCACCGGCCGGGGGAGTGGGTATGTTGGCTACACCTTC.